This TCR beta chain was retrieved from a study of cytomegalovirus exposure and HLA in healthy donors. Study at large: Prior work identified around 100 million unique TCR beta sequences in some 180 million T cells.

The germline gives CDR1 LGHNA, CDR2 YNFKEQ. This CDR3 spans 18 amino acids. V lost 4 bases, J lost 5 bases, and 15 bases stayed unmatched. The PCR had 60 Vbeta and 13 Jbeta primers. Only in-frame clones appear in the TCRdb table, and some are missing; sequencing was by immunoSEQ multiplex PCR. This table has about 200,000 clones, 70% to 80% appearing once. Findings of the study overall: It has been reported that TCR beta sequences accurately predicted the HLA-A and HLA-B alleles of most subjects. The majority of CMV-associated TCR beta chains were reported as apparently HLA-restricted in a later analysis. Across all donors, roughly uniform sequencing depth was an assumption of the presence/absence analyses.

Regarding this clone: As yet, its antigen is unknown.

Material: PBMCs. V usage is TRBV4-2 and J usage is TRBJ2-7; 12 bases agree with TRBD2. This receptor was identified in a man in his thirties or forties in good health and CMV-seronegative. The CDR3 DNA sequence: TGTGCCAGCAGCCTATCGTGGACTAGCGGGAAGGTACGGGACGAGCAGTACTTC. Translating it yields CASSLSWTSGKVRDEQYF.